These T cell receptor beta chains were read from a single sample in a study of breast tumors, draining lymph nodes, adjacent tissues. MiXCR was run by TCRdb on the multiplex PCR reads, yielding one entry per CDR3 protein. The table shows under 300,000 distinct CDR3 sequences, with under 35% occurring only once. Material: axillary lymph node tissue. The receptors come from a female donor with breast cancer. Some clones in this sample may be carry-over from other donors' samples. Both conserved end residues are part of each CDR3. The order of the fields is V gene, J gene, clone size, D gene, CDR3 protein, CDR3 DNA. A D gene is named only where the DNA matches it firmly. Expanded clones are given a class, and other clones once, few, many or no size at all.

v_call: TRBV4-1
j_call: TRBJ2-7
clone_size: many
d_call: .
cdr3_aa: CASSQDRREQYF
cdr3_nt: TGCGCCAGCAGCCAAGATCGGAGGGAGCAGTACTTC

v_call: TRBV6-4
j_call: TRBJ2-2
clone_size: many
d_call: .
cdr3_aa: CASKLEGSTGELFF
cdr3_nt: TGTGCCAGCAAATTGGAGGGTTCCACCGGGGAGCTGTTTTTT

v_call: TRBV7-9
j_call: TRBJ1-1
clone_size: .
d_call: .
cdr3_aa: CASSQDLFHTEAFF
cdr3_nt: TGCGCCAGCAGCCAAGATCTCTTTCACACTGAAGCTTTCTTT

v_call: TRBV20-1
j_call: TRBJ2-6
clone_size: many
d_call: .
cdr3_aa: CSASVRGGGANVLTF
cdr3_nt: TGCAGTGCTAGTGTTAGGGGCGGTGGGGCCAACGTCCTGACTTTC

v_call: TRBV5-6
j_call: TRBJ2-1
clone_size: few
d_call: TRBD2
cdr3_aa: CASSLASGSSYNEQFF
cdr3_nt: TGTGCCAGCAGCTTGGCCAGCGGGAGCTCCTACAATGAGCAGTTCTTC

v_call: TRBV20-1
j_call: TRBJ2-3
clone_size: .
d_call: TRBD1
cdr3_aa: CSAIRTGAKAGTDTQYF
cdr3_nt: TGCAGTGCTATAAGGACAGGGGCTAAAGCGGGCACAGATACGCAGTATTTT

v_call: TRBV19
j_call: TRBJ2-7
clone_size: many
d_call: .
cdr3_aa: CASKDGVSYEQYF
cdr3_nt: TGTGCCAGTAAGGACGGGGTATCCTACGAGCAGTACTTC

v_call: TRBV20-1
j_call: TRBJ1-1
clone_size: few
d_call: .
cdr3_aa: CSASTGSTEAFF
cdr3_nt: TGCAGTGCTAGTACAGGGAGCACTGAAGCTTTCTTT

v_call: TRBV12-3/TRBV12-4
j_call: TRBJ1-6
clone_size: many
d_call: .
cdr3_aa: CASSLAPGAGSPLHF
cdr3_nt: TGTGCCAGCAGTTTAGCGCCGGGGGCAGGATCACCCCTCCACTTT

v_call: TRBV20-1
j_call: TRBJ2-7
clone_size: many
d_call: TRBD1
cdr3_aa: CSGQGVSSYEQYF
cdr3_nt: TGCAGTGGGCAGGGGGTGTCCTCCTACGAGCAGTACTTC

v_call: TRBV11-3
j_call: TRBJ2-3
clone_size: many
d_call: .
cdr3_aa: CASSLPQGQGGTDTQYF
cdr3_nt: TGTGCCAGCAGCCTACCACAGGGCCAGGGAGGCACAGATACGCAGTATTTT

v_call: TRBV5-4
j_call: TRBJ2-6
clone_size: .
d_call: .
cdr3_aa: CASSGASAGANVLTF
cdr3_nt: TGTGCCAGCAGCGGCGCTAGTGCTGGGGCCAACGTCCTGACTTTC

v_call: TRBV20-1
j_call: TRBJ2-5
clone_size: .
d_call: TRBD1
cdr3_aa: CSARALTAGTGSNQPQYF
cdr3_nt: TGCAGTGCTAGAGCTCTAACCGCCGGGACAGGCTCCAATCAGCCCCAGTACTTC

v_call: TRBV10-3
j_call: TRBJ2-7
clone_size: many
d_call: TRBD2
cdr3_aa: CAISDREGQYEQYF
cdr3_nt: TGTGCCATCAGTGATCGGGAGGGCCAGTACGAGCAGTACTTC

v_call: TRBV4-1
j_call: TRBJ2-1
clone_size: many
d_call: TRBD2
cdr3_aa: CASSQDPSRLAGVEEQFF
cdr3_nt: TGCGCCAGCAGCCAAGATCCCTCAAGACTAGCGGGAGTCGAGGAGCAGTTCTTC

v_call: TRBV6-6
j_call: TRBJ2-2
clone_size: many
d_call: .
cdr3_aa: CASSAGGSRTGELFF
cdr3_nt: TGTGCCAGCTCAGCAGGGGGGAGCCGCACCGGGGAGCTGTTTTTT

v_call: TRBV24-1
j_call: TRBJ2-7
clone_size: many
d_call: TRBD2
cdr3_aa: CATSDRTSDEQYF
cdr3_nt: TGTGCCACCAGTGATCGTACTAGCGACGAGCAGTACTTC

v_call: TRBV27
j_call: TRBJ2-7
clone_size: .
d_call: .
cdr3_aa: CASSLAGHSYEQYF
cdr3_nt: TGTGCCAGCAGTTTGGCGGGACACAGCTACGAGCAGTACTTC

v_call: TRBV10-2
j_call: TRBJ2-7
clone_size: many
d_call: .
cdr3_aa: CATSARTEAYEQYF
cdr3_nt: TGCGCCACCTCCGCGAGAACAGAGGCCTACGAGCAGTACTTC

v_call: TRBV10-3
j_call: TRBJ2-2
clone_size: many
d_call: .
cdr3_aa: CAISEQTNTGELFF
cdr3_nt: TGTGCCATCAGTGAACAGACGAACACCGGGGAGCTGTTTTTT

v_call: TRBV28
j_call: TRBJ2-3
clone_size: .
d_call: TRBD2
cdr3_aa: CASSSLRDYLTDTQYF
cdr3_nt: TGTGCCAGCAGCTCCCTCCGGGACTACCTCACAGATACGCAGTATTTT

v_call: TRBV5-8
j_call: TRBJ2-2
clone_size: few
d_call: TRBD1
cdr3_aa: CASSFLGQGISGELFF
cdr3_nt: TGTGCCAGCAGCTTTCTAGGACAGGGGATCTCCGGGGAGCTGTTTTTT

v_call: TRBV2
j_call: TRBJ2-1
clone_size: many
d_call: .
cdr3_aa: CASSPRGGQFF
cdr3_nt: TGTGCCAGCAGTCCGAGGGGAGGGCAGTTCTTC

v_call: TRBV20-1
j_call: TRBJ2-1
clone_size: many
d_call: TRBD2
cdr3_aa: CGGGIGNEQFF
cdr3_nt: TGTGGCGGGGGGATCGGGAATGAGCAGTTCTTC

v_call: TRBV6-1
j_call: TRBJ2-3
clone_size: many
d_call: TRBD2
cdr3_aa: CASSWGAGVADTQYF
cdr3_nt: TGTGCCAGCAGTTGGGGAGCGGGAGTGGCAGATACGCAGTATTTT

v_call: TRBV2
j_call: TRBJ2-1
clone_size: .
d_call: TRBD2
cdr3_aa: CASTSGLAGTDTQFF
cdr3_nt: TGTGCCAGCACCTCGGGACTAGCAGGCACAGATACGCAGTTCTTC

v_call: TRBV29-1
j_call: TRBJ1-5
clone_size: many
d_call: .
cdr3_aa: CSVAPDGSQPQHF
cdr3_nt: TGCAGCGTTGCGCCTGACGGAAGTCAGCCCCAGCATTTT

v_call: TRBV19
j_call: TRBJ1-2
clone_size: few
d_call: .
cdr3_aa: CASSLGGDYGYTF
cdr3_nt: TGTGCCAGTAGTCTAGGTGGGGACTATGGCTACACCTTC

v_call: TRBV20-1
j_call: TRBJ2-5
clone_size: many
d_call: .
cdr3_aa: CSARGTTQETQYF
cdr3_nt: TGCAGTGCTAGAGGGACTACCCAAGAGACCCAGTACTTC

v_call: TRBV9
j_call: TRBJ2-1
clone_size: many
d_call: .
cdr3_aa: CASTEANGNEQFF
cdr3_nt: TGTGCCAGCACGGAAGCCAACGGAAATGAGCAGTTCTTC

v_call: TRBV9
j_call: TRBJ2-1
clone_size: many
d_call: .
cdr3_aa: CASSVVSSYNEQFF
cdr3_nt: TGTGCCAGCAGCGTAGTTAGCTCGTACAATGAGCAGTTCTTC

v_call: TRBV24-1
j_call: TRBJ2-5
clone_size: .
d_call: TRBD2
cdr3_aa: CATSDPSGETQYF
cdr3_nt: TGTGCCACCAGTGATCCTAGCGGGGAGACCCAGTACTTC

v_call: TRBV5-4
j_call: TRBJ2-1
clone_size: few
d_call: .
cdr3_aa: CASSLDISEQFF
cdr3_nt: TGTGCCAGCAGCTTGGACATCTCTGAGCAGTTCTTC

v_call: TRBV6-1
j_call: TRBJ2-2
clone_size: .
d_call: TRBD2
cdr3_aa: CARRLAGVGTGELFF
cdr3_nt: TGTGCCAGAAGACTAGCGGGAGTGGGCACCGGGGAGCTGTTTTTT

v_call: TRBV7-6
j_call: TRBJ2-3
clone_size: many
d_call: .
cdr3_aa: CASSDPGAFPDTQYF
cdr3_nt: TGTGCCAGCAGCGATCCCGGGGCGTTCCCAGATACGCAGTATTTT

v_call: TRBV3-2
j_call: TRBJ1-5
clone_size: few
d_call: .
cdr3_aa: CASSQANRGWSNQPQHF
cdr3_nt: TGTGCCAGCAGCCAGGCAAACAGGGGTTGGAGCAATCAGCCCCAGCATTTT

v_call: TRBV5-1
j_call: TRBJ1-1
clone_size: .
d_call: .
cdr3_aa: CASSRQFLNTEAFF
cdr3_nt: TGCGCCAGCAGCCGACAGTTTTTGAACACTGAAGCTTTCTTT

v_call: TRBV6-6
j_call: TRBJ1-2
clone_size: once
d_call: .
cdr3_aa: CASSQVRWKTNNYGYTF
cdr3_nt: TGTGCCAGCAGTCAAGTCCGTTGGAAGACTAATAACTATGGCTACACCTTC

v_call: TRBV5-1
j_call: TRBJ2-7
clone_size: many
d_call: TRBD2
cdr3_aa: CASRGEIAGVYEQYF
cdr3_nt: TGCGCCAGCAGGGGGGAAATAGCGGGAGTGTACGAGCAGTACTTC

v_call: TRBV6-1
j_call: TRBJ2-1
clone_size: few
d_call: .
cdr3_aa: CASRAQVKGSYNEQFF
cdr3_nt: TGTGCCAGCAGAGCACAGGTAAAGGGCTCCTACAATGAGCAGTTCTTC

v_call: TRBV20-1
j_call: TRBJ2-3
clone_size: many
d_call: TRBD2
cdr3_aa: CSARRRGATDTQYF
cdr3_nt: TGCAGTGCTAGAAGGCGGGGGGCCACAGATACGCAGTATTTT

v_call: TRBV24-1
j_call: TRBJ2-1
clone_size: many
d_call: TRBD2
cdr3_aa: CATSDLPTSGSVYNEQFF
cdr3_nt: TGTGCCACCAGTGATTTGCCGACTAGCGGGAGTGTTTACAATGAGCAGTTCTTC

v_call: TRBV12-3/TRBV12-4
j_call: TRBJ2-3
clone_size: many
d_call: .
cdr3_aa: CASRLRDHSTDTQYF
cdr3_nt: TGTGCCAGCAGGTTACGGGACCACAGCACAGATACGCAGTATTTT

v_call: TRBV5-8
j_call: TRBJ2-1
clone_size: many
d_call: .
cdr3_aa: CASSWAPYNEQFF
cdr3_nt: TGTGCCAGCAGCTGGGCCCCGTACAATGAGCAGTTCTTC

v_call: TRBV19
j_call: TRBJ2-7
clone_size: many
d_call: .
cdr3_aa: CASSTSTLYEQYF
cdr3_nt: TGTGCCAGTAGTACCTCGACCCTCTACGAGCAGTACTTC

v_call: TRBV5-1
j_call: TRBJ1-3
clone_size: .
d_call: .
cdr3_aa: CASSGSELYGYTIYF
cdr3_nt: TGCGCCAGCAGCGGAAGCGAACTCTATGGCTACACCATATATTTT

v_call: TRBV11-3
j_call: TRBJ2-1
clone_size: .
d_call: TRBD2
cdr3_aa: CASSLAKTSSHEQFF
cdr3_nt: TGTGCCAGCAGCTTGGCGAAGACTAGCTCCCATGAGCAGTTCTTC

v_call: TRBV10-3
j_call: TRBJ2-6
clone_size: .
d_call: TRBD2
cdr3_aa: CAITTSGRANVLTF
cdr3_nt: TGTGCCATCACCACTAGCGGGAGGGCCAACGTCCTGACTTTC

v_call: TRBV5-5
j_call: TRBJ1-2
clone_size: many
d_call: .
cdr3_aa: CASSSGQGKPYGYTF
cdr3_nt: TGTGCCAGCAGCTCCGGACAAGGAAAACCTTATGGCTACACCTTC

v_call: TRBV10-2
j_call: TRBJ1-6
clone_size: many
d_call: .
cdr3_aa: CATQGTQGNSPLHF
cdr3_nt: TGCGCCACCCAAGGGACCCAAGGCAATTCACCCCTCCACTTT

v_call: TRBV20-1
j_call: TRBJ2-1
clone_size: many
d_call: TRBD2
cdr3_aa: CSLGLAEPYNEQFF
cdr3_nt: TGCAGTCTGGGGCTAGCGGAACCCTACAATGAGCAGTTCTTC

v_call: TRBV6-5
j_call: TRBJ1-6
clone_size: .
d_call: TRBD1
cdr3_aa: CASSHSMDRGSPLHF
cdr3_nt: TGTGCCAGCAGTCACTCGATGGACAGGGGCTCACCCCTCCACTTT

v_call: TRBV12-3/TRBV12-4
j_call: TRBJ1-6
clone_size: .
d_call: .
cdr3_aa: CASSFGPRGFSYNSPLHF
cdr3_nt: TGTGCCAGCAGTTTCGGCCCTCGGGGCTTCTCCTATAATTCACCCCTCCACTTT

v_call: TRBV20-1
j_call: TRBJ2-5
clone_size: many
d_call: .
cdr3_aa: CSAKGFQETQYF
cdr3_nt: TGCAGTGCTAAGGGGTTCCAAGAGACCCAGTACTTC

v_call: TRBV7-6
j_call: TRBJ2-3
clone_size: many
d_call: .
cdr3_aa: CASSSASTDTQYF
cdr3_nt: TGTGCCAGCAGCTCCGCCAGCACAGATACGCAGTATTTT

v_call: TRBV5-1
j_call: TRBJ1-2
clone_size: many
d_call: .
cdr3_aa: CASREGYGYGYTF
cdr3_nt: TGCGCCAGCAGGGAGGGGTACGGCTATGGCTACACCTTC

v_call: TRBV12-3/TRBV12-4
j_call: TRBJ1-2
clone_size: .
d_call: .
cdr3_aa: CASSSATEGVYGYTF
cdr3_nt: TGTGCCAGCAGTAGCGCCACGGAGGGCGTCTATGGCTACACCTTC